Sequencing of this T cell receptor beta chain was carried out in a study of blood T cell repertoires in COVID-19. Study at large: Samples representing acute and convalescent COVID-19 were sourced from the United States, Italy and Spain. PBMCs, B-cell-depleted T cells, or T cells were the source of the cDNA or gDNA that made up the material.

CDR1 is MNHEY and CDR2 is SVGAGI in the germline V gene. The trim removed 6 bases at V and 5 bases at J, leaving 2 bases unmatched. There are 13 residues in the CDR3. Original handling: Amplification of reference gene primers was used by the study to estimate nucleated cell counts. TCRdb keeps only in-frame clones here, not all; method: immunoSEQ multiplex PCR. The DNA gave D and trimming, while V, J and clone size come from that table. The sample gives 60,000 or so clones, 88% of which show up once; roughly 8.4% is in the top ten. The chain carries TRBV6-5 and TRBJ2-3, with 10 bases that match TRBD2. The sequence was obtained from a woman aged 70-85 years with active COVID-19. Sequencing was carried out using peripheral blood. CDR3 amino acids: CASRTSGVDTQYF. The CDR3 nucleotides read TGTGCCAGCAGAACTAGCGGGGTAGATACGCAGTATTTT.